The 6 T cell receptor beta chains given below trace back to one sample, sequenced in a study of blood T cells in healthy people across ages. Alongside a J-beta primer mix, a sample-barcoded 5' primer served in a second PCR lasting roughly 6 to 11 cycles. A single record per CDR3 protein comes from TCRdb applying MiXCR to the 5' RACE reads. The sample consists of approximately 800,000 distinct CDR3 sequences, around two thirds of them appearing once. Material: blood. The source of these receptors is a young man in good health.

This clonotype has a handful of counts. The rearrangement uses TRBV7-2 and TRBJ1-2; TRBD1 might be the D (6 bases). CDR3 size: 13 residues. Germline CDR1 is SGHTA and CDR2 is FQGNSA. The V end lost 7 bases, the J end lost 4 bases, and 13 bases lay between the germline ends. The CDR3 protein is CASKEGVGYGYTF. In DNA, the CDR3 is TGTGCCAGCAAGGAGGGGGTGGGCTATGGCTACACCTTC.

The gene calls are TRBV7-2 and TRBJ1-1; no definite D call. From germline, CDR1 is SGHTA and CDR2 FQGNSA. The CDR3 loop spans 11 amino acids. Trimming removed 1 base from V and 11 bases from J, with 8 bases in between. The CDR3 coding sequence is TGTGCCAGCAGCTTAGTTGGGTGGGCTTTCTTT. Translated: CASSLVGWAFF.

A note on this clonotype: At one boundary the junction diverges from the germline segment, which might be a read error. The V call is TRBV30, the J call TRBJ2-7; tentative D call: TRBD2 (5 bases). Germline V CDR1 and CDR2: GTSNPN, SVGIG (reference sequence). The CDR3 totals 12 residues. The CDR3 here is CAGSDTFYEQYF. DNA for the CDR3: TGTGCCGGGAGCGACACATTCTACGAGCAGTACTTC.

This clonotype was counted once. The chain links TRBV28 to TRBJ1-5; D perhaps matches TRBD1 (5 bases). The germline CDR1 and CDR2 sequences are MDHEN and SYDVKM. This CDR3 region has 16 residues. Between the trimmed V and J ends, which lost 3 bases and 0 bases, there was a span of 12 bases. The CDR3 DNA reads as TGTGCCAGCAGTTTCAGAGGGACGGGTAGCAATCAGCCCCAGCATTTT. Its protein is CASSFRGTGSNQPQHF.

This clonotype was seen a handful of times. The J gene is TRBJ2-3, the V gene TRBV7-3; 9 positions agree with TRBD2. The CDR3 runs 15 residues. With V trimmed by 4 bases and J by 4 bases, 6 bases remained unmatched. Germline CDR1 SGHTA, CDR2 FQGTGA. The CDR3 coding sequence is TGTGCCAGCAGCTCAGGCGGGGGGGACGCAGATACGCAGTATTTT. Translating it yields CASSSGGGDADTQYF.

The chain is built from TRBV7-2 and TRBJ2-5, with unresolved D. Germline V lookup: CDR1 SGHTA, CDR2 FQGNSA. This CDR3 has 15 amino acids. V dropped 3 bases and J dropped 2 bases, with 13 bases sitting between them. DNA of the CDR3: TGTGCCAGCAGCTTCTCTTCAGGCAGACAAGAGACCCAGTACTTC. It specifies CASSFSSGRQETQYF. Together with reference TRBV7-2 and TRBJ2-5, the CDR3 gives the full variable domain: GAGVSQSPSNKVTEKGKDVELRCDPISGHTALYWYRQSLGQGLEFLIYFQGNSAPDKSGLPSDRFSAERTGGSVSTLTIQRTQQEDSAVYLCASSFSSGRQETQYFGPGTRLLVL.